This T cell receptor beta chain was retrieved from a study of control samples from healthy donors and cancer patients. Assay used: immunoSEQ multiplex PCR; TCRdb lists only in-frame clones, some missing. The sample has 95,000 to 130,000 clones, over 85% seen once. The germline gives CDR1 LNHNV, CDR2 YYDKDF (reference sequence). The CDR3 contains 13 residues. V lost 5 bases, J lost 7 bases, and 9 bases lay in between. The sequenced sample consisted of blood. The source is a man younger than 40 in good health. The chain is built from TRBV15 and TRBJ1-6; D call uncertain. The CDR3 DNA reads TGTGCCACCAGCCGGGCCCTAAATTCACCCCTCCACTTT. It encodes CATSRALNSPLHF.